This passage covers 32 T cell receptor beta chains from one sample sequenced in a study of T cell responses to AZD1222 COVID-19 vaccine. Sequencing was performed with immunoSEQ multiplex PCR; in TCRdb, only in-frame clones are kept and a portion is missing. The profile shows some 150,000 clones, over 90% of them singletons. The source was peripheral blood, collected on day 0 of MenACWY control vaccination. All receptors come from an adult in good health.

The V gene is TRBV3-1 (or the pseudogene TRBV3-2), the J gene TRBJ1-6, with 7 bases lining up with TRBD1. V gave up 1 base and J gave up 7 bases; unmatched junction bases: 7. The length of the CDR3 is 16 residues. CDR1 is LGHDT and CDR2 is YNNKEL in the germline V gene (reference sequence). The CDR3 DNA sequence: TGTGCCAGCAGCCAAGGCTCGGGACAGACAAATTCACCCCTCCACTTT. Encoded protein: CASSQGSGQTNSPLHF.

This clone was picked up one time. The V gene is TRBV6-2 or TRBV6-3, the J gene TRBJ1-6; tentatively, D is TRBD1 (6 bases). Germline V gene data show CDR1 as MNHEY and CDR2 as SVGEGT. CDR3 length: 15 residues. Trimming removed 5 bases from V and 9 bases from J, with 17 bases in between. The CDR3 protein is CASSHQGTSASPLHF. DNA for the CDR3: TGTGCCAGCAGTCACCAGGGGACGTCAGCTTCACCCCTCCACTTT.

The chain uses TRBV4-3 and TRBJ1-2; D is possibly TRBD1 (6 bases). Germline V gene lookup returns CDR1 LGHNA and CDR2 YSLEER. The ends were cut back, 4 bases at V and 3 bases at J, with 12 bases in the middle. CDR3 size: 14 residues. This chain's CDR3 is CASSRLGGDYGYTF. Here the CDR3 DNA reads TGCGCCAGCAGCCGTTTAGGGGGGGACTATGGCTACACCTTC.

This clone came up once. The chain links TRBV19 to TRBJ1-2; maybe TRBD1 (6 bases). The CDR3 is 22 amino acids. V shed 0 bases and J shed 1 base, with 30 bases lying between them. Per germline, CDR1 LNHDA and CDR2 SQIVND (reference sequence). The CDR3 is CASSIDRGLLPLSRKLNYGYTF. Written as DNA, the CDR3 is TGTGCCAGTAGTATAGATCGGGGGCTTCTCCCACTATCCCGGAAGCTTAACTATGGCTACACCTTC.

The chain joins TRBV2 to TRBJ2-7; 9 bases line up with TRBD1. CDR3 length: 13 amino acids. The ends lost 11 bases at V and 6 bases at J; junction bases unmatched: 11. CDR1 and CDR2 (germline): SNHLY, FYNNEI. DNA of the CDR3: TGTGCCGCCGTCGGGACAGGGATCGTCGAGCAGTACTTC. Its translation is CAAVGTGIVEQYF.

This clone was detected once. The chain links TRBV15 to TRBJ2-7; D is unresolved. The CDR3 is made up of 13 amino acids. From germline, CDR1 is LNHNV and CDR2 YYDKDF (reference sequence). The V and J ends lost 0 bases and 4 bases respectively, with 7 bases between them. CDR3 bases: TGTGCCACCAGCAGAGATTGGGCTTACGAGCAGTACTTC. Amino acid sequence: CATSRDWAYEQYF.

This chain joins TRBV4-2 and TRBJ1-1, with D perhaps matching TRBD1 (5 bases). Germline values: CDR1 LGHNA, CDR2 YNFKEQ. Trimming took 4 bases from V and 6 from J, leaving 12 bases between them. The CDR3 consists of 13 residues. This CDR3 is CASSPQGGAEAFF. CDR3 bases: TGTGCCAGCAGCCCCCAGGGTGGCGCTGAAGCTTTCTTT.

V and J are TRBV27 and TRBJ1-2; D not resolved. The CDR3 consists of 13 residues. V lost 3 bases, J lost 8 bases, and 13 bases lay in between. CDR1 is MNHEY and CDR2 is SMNVEV in the germline V gene (reference sequence). The CDR3 loop reads CASSFSNAGGYTF. The CDR3 DNA reads as TGTGCCAGCAGTTTTTCAAATGCCGGGGGCTACACCTTC.

The V and J genes are TRBV7-9 and TRBJ1-1; the D is unclear. Germline V gene lookup returns CDR1 SEHNR and CDR2 FQNEAQ (reference sequence). The CDR3 runs 13 residues. With 0 bases removed from V and 5 bases from J, the gap between germline ends came to 7 bases. Here the CDR3 DNA reads TGTGCCAGCAGCTTAGCTGGGAGGACTGAAGCTTTCTTT. Encoded protein: CASSLAGRTEAFF.

This chain joins TRBV6-5 and TRBJ1-1; no definite D call. This CDR3 contains 16 residues. Trimming pared 2 bases from V and 1 base from J, leaving 14 bases between. Germline assignment: CDR1 MNHEY and CDR2 SVGAGI. The CDR3 nucleotides are TGTGCCAGCAGTTACCTGATAGTAGACGGGAACACTGAAGCTTTCTTT. This encodes CASSYLIVDGNTEAFF.

The chain employs TRBV27 and TRBJ2-7, with 11 bases matching TRBD2. Looked up from germline, CDR1 is MNHEY and CDR2 is SMNVEV (reference sequence). Unmatched junction bases numbered 3, after V lost 2 bases and J lost 0 bases. The CDR3 runs to 16 residues. The CDR3: CASSLKLAGVSYEQYF. CDR3 DNA: TGTGCCAGCAGTTTAAAACTAGCGGGAGTCTCCTACGAGCAGTACTTC.

The CDR3, as DNA: TGCGCCAGCAGCCAAGTCTACAGTCCTAATGAAAAACTGTTTTTT. Translation gives CASSQVYSPNEKLFF. The chain couples TRBV4-3 to TRBJ1-4; no firm D call. The CDR3 extends over 15 amino acids. V was clipped by 1 base and J by 3 bases, with 9 bases between them. Germline-derived CDR1 and CDR2 are LGHNA and YSLEER.

The chain employs TRBV9 and TRBJ1-1, with a tentative D call TRBD1 (6 bases). This CDR3 has 13 residues. The V gene lost 3 bases and the J gene lost 1 base, with 7 bases spanning the gap. Germline lookup yields CDR1 SGDLS and CDR2 YYNGEE. For the CDR3, the DNA is TGTGCCAGCAGCGAGACAGGGAACACTGAAGCTTTCTTT. This sequence encodes CASSETGNTEAFF.

This chain uses TRBV5-1 with TRBJ2-7; D tentatively fits TRBD1 or TRBD2 (6 bases each). The V end lost 0 bases, the J end lost 4 bases, and 11 bases lay between the germline ends. Germline V lookup: CDR1 SGHRS, CDR2 YFSETQ. The CDR3 is 14 amino acids. Here the CDR3 reads CASSLVQGGYEQYF. CDR3 nucleotides: TGCGCCAGCAGCTTGGTACAGGGAGGATACGAGCAGTACTTC.

This clone was seen a single time. The V call is TRBV7-2, the J call TRBJ1-1, with 7 nucleotides matching TRBD1. The CDR3 is 13 residues long. Looked up from germline, CDR1 is SGHTA and CDR2 is FQGNSA. V shed 5 bases, J shed 7 bases, and the junction held 7 bases outside the gene matches. As DNA, the CDR3 is TGTGCCAGCAGCCTCCGGGACAGCATTGAAGCTTTCTTT. Translating it yields CASSLRDSIEAFF.

The rearrangement links TRBV19 to TRBJ2-7; D not certain. Trimming removed 4 bases at V and 2 bases at J, with 9 bases between. Germline loops: CDR1 LNHDA, CDR2 SQIVND (reference sequence). The CDR3 consists of 13 residues. Written as DNA, the CDR3 is TGTGCCAGTAGTACCGGGCCTACCTACGAGCAGTACTTC. Its protein product is CASSTGPTYEQYF.

CDR3 residues: CASTHKLRGSGANVLTF. Written as DNA, the CDR3 is TGCGCCAGCACCCATAAGCTGAGGGGCTCTGGGGCCAACGTCCTGACTTTC. The chain uses TRBV5-1 and TRBJ2-6; D is perhaps TRBD1 or TRBD2 (5 bases each). The CDR3 has 17 residues. V was clipped by 6 bases and J by 0 bases, with 16 bases between them. Germline lookup yields CDR1 SGHRS and CDR2 YFSETQ.

V and J are TRBV25-1 and TRBJ1-5, with TRBD1 matching over 9 bases. V trimming: 2 bases; J trimming: 4 bases; junction bases outside the gene matches: 3. There are 15 residues in the CDR3. Germline lookup yields CDR1 MGHDK and CDR2 SYGVNS. The CDR3: CASSEGQGYNQPQHF. The DNA for the CDR3 is TGTGCCAGCAGTGAAGGACAGGGGTATAATCAGCCCCAGCATTTT.

CDR3 DNA sequence: TGTGCCAGCAGTACGGCCGGGACAGGGGTTTCCGGGGAGCTGTTTTTT. Its translation: CASSTAGTGVSGELFF. The chain employs TRBV27 and TRBJ2-2; TRBD1 aligns across 10 bases. V was clipped by 5 bases and J by 6 bases; unmatched bases: 9. CDR3 size: 16 residues. In germline, CDR1 is MNHEY, CDR2 SMNVEV (reference sequence).

This rearrangement joins TRBV7-2 to TRBJ1-2, with D perhaps matching TRBD1 (5 bases). Per germline, CDR1 SGHTA and CDR2 FQGNSA. CDR3 length equals 14 residues. V was pared by 2 bases and J by 3 bases, with 10 bases between. The CDR3 protein is CASSLPGLDYGYTF. CDR3 sequence (DNA): TGTGCCAGCAGCTTACCAGGGTTGGACTATGGCTACACCTTC.

This clone came up once. V usage is TRBV6-5 and J usage is TRBJ2-7; TRBD1 agrees at 7 bases. The CDR3 has 15 amino acids. V was clipped by 0 bases and J by 2 bases; unmatched bases: 4. Per germline, CDR1 MNHEY and CDR2 SVGAGI. CDR3 residues: CASSYSGQKPYEQYF. The CDR3 DNA sequence: TGTGCCAGCAGTTACTCGGGACAGAAACCCTACGAGCAGTACTTC.

This rearrangement joins TRBV19 to TRBJ1-1, with 9 bases identical to TRBD1. Germline CDR1 reads LNHDA; CDR2 reads SQIVND (reference sequence). With 4 bases clipped from V and 3 bases from J, the junction kept 9 bases outside the gene matches. The CDR3 is 16 amino acids. CDR3 region: CASSTLRTGVYTEAFF. DNA for the CDR3: TGTGCCAGTAGTACCTTGCGGACAGGGGTGTACACTGAAGCTTTCTTT. The variable domain in full, completed from reference TRBV19 and TRBJ1-1, reads DGGITQSPKYLFRKEGQNVTLSCEQNLNHDAMYWYRQDPGQGLRLIYYSQIVNDFQKGDIAEGYSVSREKKESFPLTVTSAQKNPTAFYLCASSTLRTGVYTEAFFGQGTRLTVV.

The V and J genes are TRBV7-9 and TRBJ1-5; no clear D gene. CDR1 SEHNR and CDR2 FQNEAQ come from the germline V gene (reference sequence). V was shortened by 0 bases and J by 5 bases, with 8 bases between the two germline ends. The CDR3 contains 14 residues. CDR3: CASSLAGSDQPQHF. CDR3 in DNA: TGTGCCAGCAGCTTAGCAGGGAGCGATCAGCCCCAGCATTTT.

This CDR3 is CASRTGGAGEKLFF. The CDR3 DNA sequence: TGTGCCAGCAGAACAGGGGGCGCAGGAGAAAAACTGTTTTTT. J is TRBJ1-4 and V is TRBV25-1; 9 positions agree with TRBD1. Looked up from germline, CDR1 is MGHDK and CDR2 is SYGVNS. There are 14 residues in the CDR3. Trimming at V came to 6 bases and at J to 8 bases, leaving 7 bases not matched to a gene.

In the case of this clone: The junction departs from the called germline gene at one end, perhaps through a read error. The rearrangement uses TRBV28 and TRBJ2-7; D not resolved. The CDR3 length is 9 residues. Per the germline V gene, CDR1 is MDHEN and CDR2 is SYDVKM. CDR3 bases: TGTGCCAGCAGTTTTCCCCTGGACTTC. It specifies CASSFPLDF.

In this sample, this clone turned up once. The chain carries TRBV7-9 and TRBJ2-1; a possible D gene is TRBD2 (5 bases). V dropped 3 bases and J dropped 7 bases, with 13 bases sitting between them. CDR3 length: 14 amino acids. Germline V CDR1 and CDR2: SEHNR, FQNEAQ (reference sequence). CDR3 DNA: TGTGCCAGCAGCTTGACTACCACCAATAATGAGCAGTTCTTC. This gives the protein CASSLTTTNNEQFF.

The chain recombines TRBV2 with TRBJ1-1; D call uncertain. Trimming cost V 6 bases and J 5 bases, with 10 bases left between them. CDR1 is SNHLY and CDR2 is FYNNEI in the germline V gene. The CDR3 covers 12 residues. CDR3 in DNA: TGTGCCAGCAGGAAGTCGGGTACTGAAGCTTTCTTT. This codes for CASRKSGTEAFF.

V is TRBV9 and J is TRBJ2-2; 14 bases are a match to TRBD2. The V gene's germline CDR1 is SGDLS and CDR2 YYNGEE. The CDR3 is made up of 18 amino acids. Unmatched junction bases numbered 4, after V lost 3 bases and J lost 0 bases. This CDR3 reads CASSEGLAGATNTGELFF. The CDR3 coding sequence is TGTGCCAGCAGCGAGGGACTAGCGGGGGCCACGAACACCGGGGAGCTGTTTTTT. Complete variable domain (other parts from reference TRBV9 and TRBJ2-2): DSGVTQTPKHLITATGQRVTLRCSPRSGDLSVYWYQQSLDQGLQFLIQYYNGEERAKGNILERFSAQQFPDLHSELNLSSLELGDSALYFCASSEGLAGATNTGELFFGEGSRLTVL.

The chain uses TRBV7-9 and TRBJ2-4; 10 nucleotides align to TRBD1. CDR3 length: 16 residues. The V and J ends lost 4 bases and 3 bases, in that order; junction bases with no gene match: 6. Germline V lookup: CDR1 SEHNR, CDR2 FQNEAQ (reference sequence). The CDR3 nucleotides are TGTGCCAGCAGCTCCGGGACAGGGGACGGCAAAAACATTCAGTACTTC. It is translated as CASSSGTGDGKNIQYF.

The V gene is TRBV12-3 or TRBV12-4, the J gene TRBJ2-3; D is uncertain. Trimming stripped 3 bases from V and 8 bases from J, with 6 bases between. The CDR3 is 11 amino acids. Here the CDR3 reads CASSFKGTQYF. The CDR3, as DNA: TGTGCCAGCAGTTTTAAGGGTACGCAGTATTTT.

The V call is TRBV19, the J call TRBJ1-5; 7 bases match TRBD1. V was pared by 4 bases and J by 0 bases, with 9 bases of the junction left unmatched. From germline, CDR1 is LNHDA and CDR2 SQIVND (reference sequence). The CDR3 totals 17 residues. The CDR3 DNA is TGTGCCAGTAGTAGGTTCGGGTCAGGGGGTAGCAATCAGCCCCAGCATTTT. Translation gives CASSRFGSGGSNQPQHF.

CDR3 amino acids: CASSDSFYEQYF. The CDR3 nucleotides are TGTGCCAGCAGTGATTCATTCTACGAGCAGTACTTC. This chain uses TRBV6-1 with TRBJ2-7, with D hard to call. Germline values: CDR1 MNHNS, CDR2 SASEGT. With 3 bases removed from V and 3 bases from J, the gap between germline ends came to 6 bases. The CDR3 is 12 residues long.